A selection of T cell receptor beta chains follows, all from one sample in a study of blood T cells in healthy people across ages. TCRdb re-derived calls from the 5' RACE reads in MiXCR, one entry per CDR3 protein. The table includes about 2 million distinct CDR3 sequences, less than 50% detected once. The specimen sequenced was blood. Receptors originate from a woman between 35 and 50 years old in good health. CDR3s include the opening cysteine and the closing phenylalanine or tryptophan. The order of the fields is V gene, J gene, clone size, D gene, CDR3 DNA, CDR3 protein. D genes are given only for firm matches. Size values are once, few and many counts, or a class for expanded clones, and some rows have none.

TRBV27	TRBJ1-5	-	TRBD1	TGTGCCAGCAGTACCCGGGACAGCGTCAATCAGCCCCAGCATTTT	CASSTRDSVNQPQHF
TRBV20-1	TRBJ1-2	-	-	TGCAGTGCTACTTCTCCAGGCGCCCCTAGGCTTGGCTACACCTTC	CSATSPGAPRLGYTF
TRBV9	TRBJ1-2	once	-	TGTGCCAGCAGCGGGGTCCACAGGGAGGGCTATGGCTACACCTTC	CASSGVHREGYGYTF
TRBV7-8	TRBJ2-3	-	TRBD2	TGTGCCAGGAGAGCGGGGGCGAGTAGCACAGATACGCAGTATTTT	CARRAGASSTDTQYF
TRBV6-2/TRBV6-3	TRBJ2-1	-	-	TGTGCCAGCAGTTACCGAAGCGGCGTAGAGACCCAGTTCTTC	CASSYRSGVETQFF
TRBV6-6	TRBJ2-5	few	-	TGTGCCAGCAGACCACCCGGGACAATTGTGGAGACCCAGTACTTC	CASRPPGTIVETQYF
TRBV6-5	TRBJ1-2	-	-	TGTGCCAGCAGCCAACCGACCAGTAACTATGGCTACACCTTC	CASSQPTSNYGYTF
TRBV15	TRBJ2-5	few	-	TGTGCCACCAGCAGAGAAGGCAGGGAAGAGACCCAGTACTTC	CATSREGREETQYF
TRBV20-1	TRBJ2-1	-	-	TGCAGTGCTAGTTTCCGCGGAAGCCCTGATTACAATGAGCAGTTCTTC	CSASFRGSPDYNEQFF
TRBV7-6	TRBJ2-1	few	-	TGTGCCAGCAGCTTATACGGTCCGGCAGGGGCGGTCCATAATGAGCAGTTCTTC	CASSLYGPAGAVHNEQFF
TRBV4-3	TRBJ1-5	-	-	TGCGCCAGCAGCCAAGATGTAGGGGGGCCTATCGATCAGCCCCAGCATTTT	CASSQDVGGPIDQPQHF
TRBV12-3/TRBV12-4	TRBJ2-2	-	TRBD1	TGTGCCAGCAGTATCGGGACAGGGAGATCGACCGGGGAGCTGTTTTTT	CASSIGTGRSTGELFF
TRBV10-1	TRBJ2-7	-	TRBD2	TGCGCCAGCAGTGACCCTAGCGGGGCCTACGAGCAGTACTTC	CASSDPSGAYEQYF
TRBV20-1	TRBJ2-1	few	-	TGCAGTGCTACAGGCAATGAGCAGTTCTTC	CSATGNEQFF
TRBV27	TRBJ1-2	-	-	TGTGCCAGCAGTTTATCCCTCGGGCCAAGAGGTAGCAACTATGGCTACACCTTC	CASSLSLGPRGSNYGYTF
TRBV28	TRBJ2-1	-	-	TGTGCCAGCAGTTTAAGGACCGCAGCGGGCCGTGAGCAGTTCTTC	CASSLRTAAGREQFF
TRBV6-1	TRBJ2-1	-	TRBD2	TGTGCCAGCAGTCAGGGGTACGGGGGGGGCCTTTACAATGAGCAGTTCTTC	CASSQGYGGGLYNEQFF
TRBV10-3	TRBJ2-7	few	TRBD1	TGTGCCATCAGTGAGTTGTTGGGACAGAACGAGCAGTACTTC	CAISELLGQNEQYF
TRBV12-5	TRBJ1-2	-	TRBD1	TGTGCTAGTGGTTCCAGCCTGGACAGGGCTTACTATGGCTACACCTTC	CASGSSLDRAYYGYTF
TRBV20-1	TRBJ2-5	few	TRBD1	TGCAGTGCTTCGCGCAATAGAGGACAGGGAGAGACCCAGTACTTC	CSASRNRGQGETQYF
TRBV10-3	TRBJ2-7	-	-	TGTGCCATCAAAACAGCCGACTCCTACGAGCAGTACTTC	CAIKTADSYEQYF
TRBV7-6	TRBJ2-1	-	-	TGTGCCAGCAGCTTAGACCATAACTCCTACAATGAGCAGTTCTTC	CASSLDHNSYNEQFF
TRBV5-1	TRBJ1-6	-	-	TGCGCCAGCAGCTTGGAAGGACCACCTAATTCACCCCTCCACTTT	CASSLEGPPNSPLHF
TRBV20-1	TRBJ2-5	few	TRBD1	TGCAGTGCTGGGACAGTGCGGGAGACCCAGTACTTC	CSAGTVRETQYF
TRBV11-3	TRBJ2-1	-	TRBD2	TGTGCCAGCAGCTTAGAGTCTGCGGGGGGAACCAATGAGCAGTTCTTC	CASSLESAGGTNEQFF
TRBV7-6	TRBJ1-6	few	-	TGTGCCAGCAGCTTAGAGGGCAGGGGCAATTCACCCCTCCACTTT	CASSLEGRGNSPLHF
TRBV29-1	TRBJ2-1	-	-	TGCAGCGTCGGCGACACTCCACAGGTCCCCAATGAGCAGTTCTTC	CSVGDTPQVPNEQFF
TRBV15	TRBJ1-5	-	-	TGTGCCACCAGCAGGCAGGGCAATCAGCCCCAGCATTTT	CATSRQGNQPQHF
TRBV7-2	TRBJ1-2	-	-	TGTGCCAGCAGTTTGCAGGGGCTCAGTGGCTACACCTTC	CASSLQGLSGYTF
TRBV29-1	TRBJ1-1	-	-	TGCAGCGTTGAAGAGTTAGGACGGATGAACACTGAAGCTTTCTTT	CSVEELGRMNTEAFF
TRBV11-3	TRBJ1-6	-	-	TGTGCCAGCAGCTTAGACGACAGTTCACCCCTCCACTTT	CASSLDDSSPLHF
TRBV20-1	TRBJ2-5	few	-	TGCAGTGCCCGCGCGTCCGTAGGACAAGAGACCCAGTACTTC	CSARASVGQETQYF
TRBV10-1	TRBJ2-7	few	-	TGCGCCAGCAGTGAGACCCCCAGGGAACACGAGCAGTACTTC	CASSETPREHEQYF
TRBV4-3	TRBJ1-4	-	-	TGCGCAAGCAGCCCAAACCCCGCGGGTGAAAAACTGTTTTTT	CASSPNPAGEKLFF
TRBV7-9	TRBJ2-5	-	TRBD2	TGTGCCAGCAGCTCAAAGAGGTCCGGGGGGGGACCCCAAGAGACCCAGTACTTC	CASSSKRSGGGPQETQYF
TRBV6-5	TRBJ2-1	-	TRBD2	TGTGCCAGCGGCGCGGGGGGTCCTTCGGCGGATGAGCAGTTCTTC	CASGAGGPSADEQFF
TRBV21-1	TRBJ2-3	-	-	TGTGCCAGCAGCAAGAAGCTAGCCCTGAACACAGATACGCAGTATTTT	CASSKKLALNTDTQYF
TRBV7-2	TRBJ2-1	-	TRBD1	TGTGCCAGCAGCTTAAGGGACAGGGATGAGCAGTTCTTC	CASSLRDRDEQFF
TRBV4-2	TRBJ2-3	few	-	TGTGCCAGCAGCCAAGTGACCTTTGACGTGGCAGGGAGGTCAGATACGCAGTATTTT	CASSQVTFDVAGRSDTQYF
TRBV27	TRBJ2-7	-	TRBD2	TGTGCCAGCAAGCCGAGCGGGGGGTCGTCCTACGAGCAGTACTTC	CASKPSGGSSYEQYF
TRBV6-2/TRBV6-3	TRBJ2-2	-	-	TGTGCCAGCAGTTACATCTTCACCGGGGAGCTGTTTTTT	CASSYIFTGELFF
TRBV7-9	TRBJ2-7	few	TRBD1	TGTGCCAGCAGCTTAGCGTCAGGGGGCCCTAGCTCCTACGAGCAGTACTTC	CASSLASGGPSSYEQYF
TRBV7-9	TRBJ1-2	-	-	TGTGCCAGCACCTTGGGAGGGGCGGTGGGTAACTATGGCTACACCTTC	CASTLGGAVGNYGYTF
TRBV2	TRBJ1-2	-	-	TGTGCCAGCCCAAGGGAGATACCACACCATTATGGCTACACCTTC	CASPREIPHHYGYTF
TRBV29-1	TRBJ2-7	few	-	TGCAGCGTTGTAATATACGAGCAGTACTTC	CSVVIYEQYF
TRBV20-1	TRBJ2-1	few	-	TGCAGTGCTGGGAAGCCGGGACACTTACCTGACGGGCGGTTCTTC	CSAGKPGHLPDGRFF
TRBV24-1	TRBJ1-4	-	TRBD1	TGTGCCACCAGTGACCCATCGGACAGGGGCGGGGAAAAACTGTTTTTT	CATSDPSDRGGEKLFF